The 21 T cell receptor beta chains below all came from one sample that was sequenced in a study of long-term antiretroviral therapy in people with HIV. Sequencing used immunoSEQ v3.0 at survey level. This table comes from immunoSEQ multiplex PCR, and its TCRdb copy is limited to in-frame clones, with some not included. The table records 20,000 to 30,000 clones, approximately 95% of them present only once. The sample consisted of unsorted PBMCs, taken about 4.7 years after starting antiretroviral therapy. Source of these receptors: a woman between 45 and 60 years old with HIV.

Note on this clone: A junction boundary mismatches the germline segment, possibly from a read error. The CDR3 nucleotides are TGTGCCAGCACCTTAAGGCCTGGGACTAGCGAGACCGGGGAGCTGTTTTTT. Protein sequence: CASTLRPGTSETGELFF. The chain employs TRBV11-2 and TRBJ2-2, with 10 bases matching TRBD2. There are 17 residues in the CDR3. Germline CDR1 and CDR2: SGHAT and FQNNGV.

The CDR3 nucleotides read TGTGCCAGCAGTTTAGGCGGGCTCCTCTACAATGAGCAGTTCTTC. This translates into CASSLGGLLYNEQFF. The chain has TRBV27 and TRBJ2-1, with TRBD2 as a possible D gene (5 bases). Germline CDR1 MNHEY, CDR2 SMNVEV (reference sequence). The V end lost 2 bases, the J end lost 3 bases, and 11 bases lay between the germline ends. CDR3 length equals 15 residues.

CDR3 in amino acids: CASSLAFTETGDSTDTQYF. CDR3 sequence (DNA): TGTGCCAGCAGCTTAGCGTTTACCGAAACAGGGGACTCAACAGATACGCAGTATTTT. The chain has TRBV7-8 and TRBJ2-3, with TRBD1 as a possible D gene (7 bases). The CDR3 contains 19 residues. The V end was cut by 0 bases, the J end by 3 bases, with 22 bases between. Germline V gene lookup returns CDR1 SGHVS and CDR2 FQNEAQ. Full variable domain (remainder filled in from reference TRBV7-8 and TRBJ2-3): GAGVSQSPRYKVAKRGQDVALRCDPISGHVSLFWYQQALGQGPEFLTYFQNEAQLDKSGLPSDRFFAERPEGSVSTLKIQRTQQEDSAVYLCASSLAFTETGDSTDTQYFGPGTRLTVL.

This clone showed up just once. V is TRBV6-6 and J is TRBJ1-5, with D hard to call. V gave up 1 base and J gave up 7 bases, with 8 bases separating them. Germline CDR1 and CDR2: MNHNY and SVGAGI (reference sequence). The CDR3 extends over 13 amino acids. The CDR3 DNA reads TGTGCCAGCAGTTACTACCCACGCCAGCCCCAGCATTTT. Protein product: CASSYYPRQPQHF.

This clone has only one observation. This sequence joins TRBV27 and TRBJ1-1, with TRBD1 as a possible D gene (6 bases). Germline loops: CDR1 MNHEY, CDR2 SMNVEV (reference sequence). Trimming shortened V by 7 bases and J by 7 bases, and 25 bases separated the two germline ends. This CDR3 has 16 amino acids. CDR3 coding DNA: TGTGCCAGCAATCCTTTGACGGGGGGCCCACCCCTTGAAGCTTTCTTT. This translates into CASNPLTGGPPLEAFF.

CDR3 nucleotides: TGTGCCACCTTGCAGGGAGGATTGGACGAGCAGTACTTC. Encoded protein: CATLQGGLDEQYF. This chain links TRBV28 with TRBJ2-7; D is possibly TRBD2 (6 bases). CDR3 length equals 13 residues. Germline V gives CDR1 MDHEN, CDR2 SYDVKM. Trimming removed 10 bases from V and 5 bases from J, with 18 bases in between.

J is TRBJ2-5 and V is TRBV11-2; D is undetermined. The germline gives CDR1 SGHAT, CDR2 FQNNGV. Between the trimmed V and J ends, which lost 1 base and 2 bases, there was a span of 11 bases. The CDR3 totals 15 residues. The DNA for the CDR3 is TGTGCCAGCAGCTTAGGCTCGAGCGCTCAAGAGACCCAGTACTTC. Its translation is CASSLGSSAQETQYF.

This chain connects TRBV5-1 to TRBJ1-1; D is perhaps TRBD1 (5 bases). Trimming cost V 0 bases and J 8 bases, with 17 bases left between them. This CDR3 has 15 amino acids. CDR1 and CDR2 from the germline V gene are SGHRS and YFSETQ. CDR3 protein: CASSLALSGQKEAFF. CDR3 nucleotide sequence: TGCGCCAGCAGCTTGGCCCTTTCAGGGCAAAAAGAAGCTTTCTTT.

This clone was detected only once. CDR3 protein: CASSGGSRSVNEQFF. The CDR3 DNA reads as TGTGCCAGCAGCGGGGGTAGTAGGAGTGTAAATGAGCAGTTCTTC. This sequence joins TRBV7-9 and TRBJ2-1; D is possibly TRBD1 or TRBD2 (5 bases each). The length of the CDR3 is 15 residues. The V gene's germline CDR1 is SEHNR and CDR2 FQNEAQ (reference sequence). V was pared by 5 bases and J by 7 bases, with 18 bases between.

The J gene is TRBJ1-2, the V gene TRBV2; 8 bases align to TRBD1. The CDR3 length is 14 residues. Unmatched junction bases numbered 7, after V lost 4 bases and J lost 6 bases. Germline V gives CDR1 SNHLY, CDR2 FYNNEI. CDR3 bases: TGTGCCAGCAGTGCAGCAGGGGGCATTCATGGCTACACCTTC. Its protein is CASSAAGGIHGYTF.

The CDR3 spells CASSPGGTVTYEQYF. The CDR3 bases are TGCGCCAGCAGCCCTGGAGGGACAGTAACCTACGAGCAGTACTTC. The chain links TRBV5-1 to TRBJ2-7; D might be TRBD1 (7 bases). Germline assignment: CDR1 SGHRS and CDR2 YFSETQ. The V end lost 4 bases, the J end lost 2 bases, and 16 bases lay between the germline ends. CDR3 length: 15 residues.

The J gene is TRBJ1-1, the V gene TRBV6-5, with 9 nucleotides matching TRBD1. Germline CDR1 and CDR2: MNHEY and SVGAGI. The CDR3 is 14 residues long. Trimming removed 5 bases from V and 11 bases from J; junction bases left unmatched: 12. This CDR3 reads CASSQGQGLFSAFF. DNA of the CDR3: TGTGCCAGCAGTCAGGGACAGGGCCTCTTTTCTGCTTTCTTT.

The rearrangement joins TRBV27 to TRBJ1-1, with 12 bases that match TRBD1. CDR1 MNHEY and CDR2 SMNVEV come from the germline V gene (reference sequence). CDR3 length: 17 residues. V shed 4 bases, J shed 8 bases, and the junction held 14 bases outside the gene matches. The CDR3 protein is CASSSLGTGGAEWEAFF. The CDR3 DNA follows: TGTGCCAGCAGTTCCTTAGGGACAGGGGGCGCAGAATGGGAAGCTTTCTTT.

CDR3 nucleotides: TGTGCCAGCAGTGTAAAGTGGGCCACTGAAGCTTTCTTT. It translates to CASSVKWATEAFF. The chain joins TRBV2 to TRBJ1-1, with D unresolved. The length of the CDR3 is 13 residues. V dropped 4 bases and J dropped 4 bases, with 10 bases sitting between them. Germline assignment: CDR1 SNHLY and CDR2 FYNNEI. Full variable domain (outside the CDR3, taken from reference TRBV2 and TRBJ1-1): EPEVTQTPSHQVTQMGQEVILRCVPISNHLYFYWYRQILGQKVEFLVSFYNNEISEKSEIFDDQFSVERPDGSNFTLKIRSTKLEDSAMYFCASSVKWATEAFFGQGTRLTVV.

The chain combines TRBV6-1 with TRBJ2-7; D gene uncertain. The CDR3 extends over 13 amino acids. The V and J ends lost 7 bases and 2 bases respectively, with 12 bases between them. Germline V gene sequence: CDR1 MNHNS, CDR2 SASEGT. The chain's CDR3 is CASTRTDTYEQYF. CDR3 DNA sequence: TGTGCCAGCACTAGGACGGATACCTACGAGCAGTACTTC.

This chain joins TRBV6-4 and TRBJ2-3; TRBD1 is a possible D gene (5 bases). Germline-derived CDR1 and CDR2 are MRHNA and SNTAGT. This CDR3 is 14 amino acids long. The V end lost 4 bases, the J end lost 2 bases, and 10 bases lay between the germline ends. The CDR3 coding sequence is TGTGCCAGCAGTGTACAGGCGTCCACAGATACGCAGTATTTT. Protein: CASSVQASTDTQYF.

This clone was detected once. The chain employs TRBV7-6 and TRBJ2-2; tentatively, D is TRBD2 (5 bases). There are 17 residues in the CDR3. Germline loops: CDR1 SGHVS, CDR2 FNYEAQ. Trimming stripped 5 bases from V and 0 bases from J, with 16 bases between. CDR3 loop: CASSPLAGVANTGELFF. Written as DNA, the CDR3 is TGTGCCAGCAGCCCCCTGGCGGGCGTTGCGAACACCGGGGAGCTGTTTTTT.

This chain joins TRBV7-9 and TRBJ2-1; 8 bases are shared with TRBD1. CDR3 length equals 15 residues. Germline V lookup: CDR1 SEHNR, CDR2 FQNEAQ (reference sequence). V lost 6 bases, J lost 9 bases, and 13 bases stayed unmatched. The CDR3 sequence is CASRRDRLSGAEQFF. CDR3 DNA: TGTGCCAGCAGGAGGGACAGGCTGAGTGGGGCTGAGCAGTTCTTC. Full variable domain (remainder filled in from reference TRBV7-9 and TRBJ2-1): DTGVSQNPRHKITKRGQNVTFRCDPISEHNRLYWYRQTLGQGPEFLTYFQNEAQLEKSRLLSDRFSAERPKGSFSTLEIQRTEQGDSAMYLCASRRDRLSGAEQFFGPGTRLTVL.

The chain carries TRBV7-9 and TRBJ1-2; perhaps TRBD1 as D (6 bases). V dropped 5 bases and J dropped 3 bases, with 19 bases sitting between them. The CDR3 has 16 residues. Germline CDR1 and CDR2: SEHNR and FQNEAQ (reference sequence). The CDR3 loop reads CASSHSATGPYYGYTF. DNA of the CDR3: TGTGCCAGCAGCCATAGCGCCACAGGGCCTTACTATGGCTACACCTTC.

The chain has TRBV14 and TRBJ2-5; D not certain. Deletions cut 2 bases from V and 4 bases from J, with 5 bases between. The CDR3 covers 12 residues. Germline assignment: CDR1 SGHDN and CDR2 FVKESK. For the CDR3, the DNA is TGTGCCAGCAGCCAATCAGTAGAGACCCAGTACTTC. Protein: CASSQSVETQYF.

The chain has TRBV6-5 and TRBJ2-1, with a weak D call TRBD1 (6 bases). CDR1 is MNHEY and CDR2 is SVGAGI in the germline V gene. With 6 bases removed from V and 5 bases from J, the gap between germline ends came to 8 bases. CDR3 size: 12 residues. The CDR3: CASRNRDNEQFF. DNA for the CDR3: TGTGCCAGCAGAAACAGGGACAATGAGCAGTTCTTC.